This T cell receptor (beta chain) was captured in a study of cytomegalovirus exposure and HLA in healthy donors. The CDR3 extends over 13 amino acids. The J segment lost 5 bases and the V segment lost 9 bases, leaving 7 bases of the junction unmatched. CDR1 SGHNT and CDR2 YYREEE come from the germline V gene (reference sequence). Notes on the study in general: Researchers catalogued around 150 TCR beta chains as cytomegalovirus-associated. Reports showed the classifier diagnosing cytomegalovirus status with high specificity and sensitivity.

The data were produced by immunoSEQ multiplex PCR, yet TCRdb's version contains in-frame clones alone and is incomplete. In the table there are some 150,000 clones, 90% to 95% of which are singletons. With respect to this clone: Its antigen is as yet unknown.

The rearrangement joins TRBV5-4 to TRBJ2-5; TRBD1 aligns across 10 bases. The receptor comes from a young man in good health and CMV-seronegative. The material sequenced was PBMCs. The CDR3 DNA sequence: TGTGCCACGACAGGGGGCGTATGGGAGACCCAGTACTTC. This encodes CATTGGVWETQYF.